The 16 T cell receptor beta chains reported below all come from one sample, sequenced in a study of blood T cell repertoires in COVID-19. The data were produced by immunoSEQ multiplex PCR, yet TCRdb's version contains in-frame clones alone and is incomplete. The table lists 35,000 to 55,000 clones, about nine tenths of them singletons. The sample was peripheral blood. Every receptor here comes from a human donor in a cohort sampled during active COVID-19.

V is TRBV28 and J is TRBJ1-2; D is unresolved. Trimming cost V 1 base and J 2 bases, with 17 bases left between them. The germline V gene encodes CDR1 MDHEN and CDR2 SYDVKM. The CDR3 totals 17 residues. CDR3 sequence (DNA): TGTGCCAGCAGTTTATCTATCGGGAGAGAGCGAAACTATGGCTACACCTTC. This gives the protein CASSLSIGRERNYGYTF.

The chain employs TRBV6-5 and TRBJ1-1; tentative D call: TRBD1 (6 bases). The CDR3 is 15 amino acids. The V end was cut by 9 bases, the J end by 0 bases, with 17 bases between. Looked up from germline, CDR1 is MNHEY and CDR2 is SVGAGI. CDR3 residues: CASLYQTGLNTEAFF. Here the CDR3 DNA reads TGTGCCAGTCTATACCAAACAGGGCTGAACACTGAAGCTTTCTTT.

The gene calls are TRBV7-3 and TRBJ2-2; 9 bases are shared with TRBD1. CDR1 and CDR2 from the germline V gene are SGHTA and FQGTGA. The V gene end was trimmed by 3 bases and the J gene end by 6 bases; junction bases not matched to a gene: 5. CDR3 length: 15 amino acids. CDR3 protein: CASSFGDREAGELFF. The CDR3 DNA reads TGTGCCAGCAGCTTTGGGGACAGGGAGGCCGGGGAGCTGTTTTTT.

The chain recombines TRBV19 with TRBJ2-1, with D possibly being TRBD1 (5 bases). The CDR3 loop spans 12 amino acids. V dropped 2 bases and J dropped 10 bases, with 9 bases sitting between them. CDR1 and CDR2 (germline): LNHDA, SQIVND (reference sequence). The CDR3 loop reads CASSIQGGEQFF. CDR3 DNA sequence: TGTGCCAGTAGTATACAGGGCGGAGAGCAGTTCTTC. Variable domain in full (rest from reference TRBV19 and TRBJ2-1): DGGITQSPKYLFRKEGQNVTLSCEQNLNHDAMYWYRQDPGQGLRLIYYSQIVNDFQKGDIAEGYSVSREKKESFPLTVTSAQKNPTAFYLCASSIQGGEQFFGPGTRLTVL.

The chain joins TRBV7-2 to TRBJ2-7; a weak D match, TRBD1 (6 bases). This CDR3 spans 15 amino acids. V was clipped by 4 bases and J by 3 bases, with 16 bases between them. Germline CDR1 reads SGHTA; CDR2 reads FQGNSA. CDR3 bases: TGTGCCAGCAGCTCCATATCACAGGGTCGCTACGAGCAGTACTTC. It codes for CASSSISQGRYEQYF.

The chain carries TRBV9 and TRBJ1-3; 7 bases fit TRBD1. The CDR3 is 16 residues long. Unmatched junction bases numbered 3, after V lost 0 bases and J lost 0 bases. Germline V gene sequence: CDR1 SGDLS, CDR2 YYNGEE. CDR3 in amino acids: CASSVAQGGSGNTIYF. CDR3 coding DNA: TGTGCCAGCAGCGTAGCGCAGGGGGGCTCTGGAAACACCATATATTTT.

Concerning this clone: The same CDR3 can be traced to other DNA sequences in this sample. The V call is TRBV19, the J call TRBJ1-1, with D perhaps matching TRBD1 (5 bases). CDR3 size: 14 residues. Trimming stripped 3 bases from V and 0 bases from J, with 8 bases between. CDR1 and CDR2 (germline): LNHDA, SQIVND (reference sequence). The chain's CDR3 is CASSIGGLNTEAFF. CDR3 DNA: TGTGCCAGTAGTATCGGGGGGTTGAACACTGAAGCTTTCTTT.

The chain carries TRBV4-3 and TRBJ2-3, with TRBD2 matching 7 bases. In germline, CDR1 is LGHNA, CDR2 YSLEER. The CDR3 extends over 15 amino acids. With V trimmed by 0 bases and J by 3 bases, 3 bases remained unmatched. CDR3 DNA: TGCGCCAGCAGCCAAGATAAAGCGGGGACAGATACGCAGTATTTT. Translating it yields CASSQDKAGTDTQYF.

This chain connects TRBV9 to TRBJ2-1, with D unresolved. Germline CDR1 is SGDLS and CDR2 is YYNGEE. Trimming removed 0 bases from V and 7 bases from J, with 5 bases in between. The CDR3 spans 12 residues. Here the CDR3 DNA reads TGTGCCAGCAGCGTAGGCAGTAATGAGCAGTTCTTC. It is translated as CASSVGSNEQFF.

The V call is TRBV21-1, the J call TRBJ1-5; the table names TRBD1, a call not compared with the DNA. TRBV21-1 corresponds to a pseudogene. CDR3 length equals 17 residues. CDR3 protein: CASRFPTGLRRSQPQHF. The CDR3 region has the DNA TGTGCCAGCCGCTTCCCGACAGGGCTCAGAAGGAGTCAGCCCCAGCATTTT.

The rearrangement uses TRBV19 and TRBJ1-2; D is possibly TRBD1 (6 bases). V lost 2 bases, J lost 5 bases, and 12 bases lay in between. Germline V lookup: CDR1 LNHDA, CDR2 SQIVND (reference sequence). CDR3 length equals 14 residues. The DNA for the CDR3 is TGTGCCAGTAGTATATCACGGACAGTTTATGGCTACACCTTC. Protein product: CASSISRTVYGYTF.

This clone was observed a handful of times. The chain uses TRBV7-9 and TRBJ1-2, with 7 bases matching TRBD1. Germline trimming cut 4 bases from V and 6 bases from J; bases unmatched to any gene: 14. CDR3 length equals 16 residues. The V gene's germline CDR1 is SEHNR and CDR2 FQNEAQ (reference sequence). This CDR3 is CASSSSGTEVVDGYTF. The CDR3 region has the DNA TGTGCCAGCAGCTCCTCCGGGACAGAAGTGGTCGATGGCTACACCTTC.

The rearrangement links TRBV6-2 or TRBV6-3 to TRBJ1-6; 8 bases map to TRBD1. The CDR3 is 14 amino acids. V was pared by 5 bases and J by 9 bases, with 6 bases of the junction left unmatched. Germline CDR1 and CDR2: MNHEY and SVGEGT. This CDR3 reads CASSGAGGPSPLHF. The DNA for the CDR3 is TGTGCCAGCAGTGGGGCAGGGGGCCCTTCACCCCTCCACTTT.

The genes are TRBV7-2 and TRBJ1-5; D perhaps matches TRBD1 (5 bases). V shed 1 base and J shed 7 bases, with 14 bases lying between them. The length of the CDR3 is 15 residues. CDR1 is SGHTA and CDR2 is FQGNSA in the germline V gene. This chain's CDR3 is CASSLEWGPHQPQHF. CDR3 DNA sequence: TGTGCCAGCAGCTTAGAATGGGGCCCCCACCAGCCCCAGCATTTT.

This chain joins TRBV5-1 and TRBJ2-3, with TRBD2 matching 9 bases. Germline trimming cut 4 bases from V and 0 bases from J; bases unmatched to any gene: 3. Per the germline V gene, CDR1 is SGHRS and CDR2 is YFSETQ. This CDR3 is built from 15 residues. Here the CDR3 reads CASSQTSGSTDTQYF. CDR3 DNA: TGCGCCAGCAGCCAAACTAGCGGGAGCACAGATACGCAGTATTTT. The full variable domain, completed using reference TRBV5-1 and TRBJ2-3, is KAGVTQTPRYLIKTRGQQVTLSCSPISGHRSVSWYQQTPGQGLQFLFEYFSETQRNKGNFPGRFSGRQFSNSRSEMNVSTLELGDSALYLCASSQTSGSTDTQYFGPGTRLTVL.

J is TRBJ2-7 and V is TRBV5-1, with D possibly TRBD1 on 5 matching bases. There are 16 residues in the CDR3. V lost 0 bases, J lost 3 bases, and 16 bases lay in between. Germline V gives CDR1 SGHRS, CDR2 YFSETQ. CDR3 bases: TGCGCCAGCAGCTTGGGTTATGGGGCCCCGAACTACGAGCAGTACTTC. As protein: CASSLGYGAPNYEQYF. The full variable domain, rest sourced from reference TRBV5-1 and TRBJ2-7, is KAGVTQTPRYLIKTRGQQVTLSCSPISGHRSVSWYQQTPGQGLQFLFEYFSETQRNKGNFPGRFSGRQFSNSRSEMNVSTLELGDSALYLCASSLGYGAPNYEQYFGPGTRLTVT.